The source of this T cell receptor beta chain is a study of type 1 and type 2 diabetes patients. Trimming pared 2 bases from V and 0 bases from J, leaving 8 bases between. CDR1 DFQATT and CDR2 SNEGSKA come from the germline V gene (reference sequence). The CDR3 loop spans 13 amino acids. This clonotype was seen a handful of times. PCR was run on genomic DNA. The TCR beta CDR3 region was amplified using 30 forward and 13 reverse primers. Each CDR3 protein is one row after TCRdb ran MiXCR on the multiplex PCR reads. This table holds about 290,000 distinct CDR3 sequences, more than 40% found once. The V call is TRBV20-1, the J call TRBJ2-7; D is unresolved. Material: peripheral blood mononuclear cells (PBMCs). The source of this sequence is a man between 18 and 29 years old with type 2 diabetes. CDR3 sequence: CSARRPSSYEQYF. In nucleotides, the CDR3 is TGCAGTGCTAGACGTCCGAGCTCCTACGAGCAGTACTTC.